The present T cell receptor beta chain was sequenced within a study of T cells in Graves' hyperthyroidism and ophthalmopathy. Broader study findings: Model output signaled ophthalmopathy a median approximately 6.2 months ahead of onset.

Germline assignment: CDR1 MGHRA and CDR2 YSYEKL. V was clipped by 8 bases and J by 6 bases; unmatched bases: 10. The CDR3 sequence is 14 residues long. A word on this clonotype: What it recognizes is unknown.

Amplification of TCR beta CDR3 regions was performed using RNA transcripts as template. Carried out on the TCR CDR3, a first-round RT-PCR used the HTBI primer set. TCRdb processed the multiplex PCR reads anew with MiXCR; each CDR3 protein has one entry. The profile shows almost 600,000 distinct CDR3 sequences, around 46% of them singletons. The J gene is TRBJ2-7, the V gene TRBV4-1; 10 bases are a match to TRBD1. The TCR comes from a woman between 18 and 29 years old with Graves' hyperthyroidism. Sequenced material: peripheral blood or thyroid tissue (not recorded which). CDR3 residues: CASPRRDRGVEQYF. The CDR3 DNA reads TGCGCCAGCCCCCGACGGGACAGGGGTGTCGAGCAGTACTTC.